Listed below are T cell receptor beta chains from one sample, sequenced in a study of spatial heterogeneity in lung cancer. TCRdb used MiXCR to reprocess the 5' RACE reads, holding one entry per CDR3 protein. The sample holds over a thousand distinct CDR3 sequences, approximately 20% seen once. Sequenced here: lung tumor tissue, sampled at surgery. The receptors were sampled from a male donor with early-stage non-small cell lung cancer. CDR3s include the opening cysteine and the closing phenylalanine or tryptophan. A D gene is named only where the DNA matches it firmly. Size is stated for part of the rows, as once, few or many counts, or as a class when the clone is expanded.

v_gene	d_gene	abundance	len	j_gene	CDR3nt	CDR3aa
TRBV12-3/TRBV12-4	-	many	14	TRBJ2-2	TGTGCCAGCAGTTTCAGCAGGAACACCGGGGAGCTGTTTTTT	CASSFSRNTGELFF
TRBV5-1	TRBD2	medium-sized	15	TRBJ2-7	TGCGCCAGCAGCTCCCGACTAGCGGGATCCCACGAGCAGTACTTC	CASSSRLAGSHEQYF
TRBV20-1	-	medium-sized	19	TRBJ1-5	TGCAGTGCTAGAGATCATTCGGACCGCCGGGGCTTCAGCAATCAGCCCCAGCATTTT	CSARDHSDRRGFSNQPQHF
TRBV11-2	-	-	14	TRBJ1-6	TGTGCCAGCAGCTTTTCCCAGTTGAATTCACCCCTCCACTTT	CASSFSQLNSPLHF
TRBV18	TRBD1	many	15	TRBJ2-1	TGTGTCAGCTCACCGTCGGGACAGGGGTACAATGAGCAGTTCTTC	CVSSPSGQGYNEQFF
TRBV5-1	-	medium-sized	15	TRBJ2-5	TGCGCCAGCTCCCCAGGGCATGGTCAAGGAGAGACCCAGTACTTC	CASSPGHGQGETQYF
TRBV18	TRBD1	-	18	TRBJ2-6	TGTGCCAGCTCACCCGTGACAGGGCCGCGCTCTGGGGCCAACGTCCTGACTTTC	CASSPVTGPRSGANVLTF
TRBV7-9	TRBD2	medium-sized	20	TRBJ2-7	TGTGCCAGCAGCCCAAAAGAGGGACTAGCGGGAGTCCAACTACTCTACGAGCAGTACTTC	CASSPKEGLAGVQLLYEQYF
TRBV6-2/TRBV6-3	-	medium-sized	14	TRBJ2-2	TGTGCCAGCAGTCGTAGCGGAGACACCGGGGAGCTGTTTTTT	CASSRSGDTGELFF
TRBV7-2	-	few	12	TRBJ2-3	TGTGCCAGCAGCGTCCCTAGGGGTGCGCAGTATTTT	CASSVPRGAQYF
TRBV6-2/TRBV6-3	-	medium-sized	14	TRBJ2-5	TGTGCCAGCAGTCAACCAGGGGTAGGGGAGACCCAGTACTTC	CASSQPGVGETQYF
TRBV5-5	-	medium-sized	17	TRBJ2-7	TGTGCCAGCAGCTTGCCCGGGTTCACCTCTCCGTCCTACGAGCAGTACTTC	CASSLPGFTSPSYEQYF
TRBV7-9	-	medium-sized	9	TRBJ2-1	TGTGCCAGGAACAATGAGCAGTTCTTC	CARNNEQFF
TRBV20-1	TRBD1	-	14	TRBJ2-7	TGCAGTGCTAGAGATTTGACAGGGGGCGGCGAGCAGTACTTC	CSARDLTGGGEQYF
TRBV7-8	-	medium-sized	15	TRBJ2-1	TGTGCCAGCAGCTCCCGGGATTCGGGCTACAATGAGCAGTTCTTC	CASSSRDSGYNEQFF
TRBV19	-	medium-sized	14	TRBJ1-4	TGTGCCAGTAGGTCGGGGGGAGGTGTTGAAAAACTGTTTTTT	CASRSGGGVEKLFF
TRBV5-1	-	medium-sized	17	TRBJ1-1	TGCGCCAGCAGCTTTTTTAAAGGGGCTGGCTTCGGTACTGAAGCTTTCTTT	CASSFFKGAGFGTEAFF
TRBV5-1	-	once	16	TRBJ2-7	TGCGCCAGCAGCTTGGAAGGGGGGACGGGATCCTACGAGCAGTACTTC	CASSLEGGTGSYEQYF
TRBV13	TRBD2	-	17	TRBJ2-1	TGTGCCAGCAGCTCTGGACTAGCGACACTAGACTACAATGAGCAGTTCTTC	CASSSGLATLDYNEQFF
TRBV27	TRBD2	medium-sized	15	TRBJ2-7	TGTGCCAGCAGTGAAAGAGCGGGAGGGAACTACGAGCAGTACTTC	CASSERAGGNYEQYF
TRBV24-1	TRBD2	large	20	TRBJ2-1	TGTGCCACCAGTCCGGGGCTCGGGGCGGGAGACGGTACGGGATACAATGAGCAGTTCTTC	CATSPGLGAGDGTGYNEQFF
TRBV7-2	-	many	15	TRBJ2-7	TGTGCCAGCAGCCCCGTTGGGTCCTCGGGGTGGGAGCAGTACTTC	CASSPVGSSGWEQYF
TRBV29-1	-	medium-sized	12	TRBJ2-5	TGCAGCGCTCACCCAGCGGTAGAGACCCAGTACTTC	CSAHPAVETQYF
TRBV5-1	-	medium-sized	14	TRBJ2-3	TGCGCCAGCAGCTTTCGGGGGTTTTGGGATACGCAGTATTTT	CASSFRGFWDTQYF
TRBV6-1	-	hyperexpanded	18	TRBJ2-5	TGTGCCAGCAGTGAACAGGATTGGCTAGCACCTCCGGCTGAGACCCAGTACTTC	CASSEQDWLAPPAETQYF
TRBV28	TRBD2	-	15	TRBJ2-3	TGTGCCAGCAGTTTACTAGCGGGAGGAACAGATACGCAGTATTTT	CASSLLAGGTDTQYF
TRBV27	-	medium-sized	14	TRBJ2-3	TGTGCCAGCAGCCAGGGAATCGCGGCAGATACGCAGTATTTT	CASSQGIAADTQYF
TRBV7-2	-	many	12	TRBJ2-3	TGTGCCAGCACCACTAGCACAGATACGCAGTATTTT	CASTTSTDTQYF
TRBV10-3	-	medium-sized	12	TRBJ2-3	TGTGCCATCGGCGGGCTCACAGATACGCAGTATTTT	CAIGGLTDTQYF
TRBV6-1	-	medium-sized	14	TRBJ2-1	TGTGCCAGCAGGGACTCCAGCTCCTACAATGAGCAGTTCTTC	CASRDSSSYNEQFF
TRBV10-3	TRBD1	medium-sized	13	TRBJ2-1	TGTGCCATCACCGGACAGGGAAGCAATGAGCAGTTCTTC	CAITGQGSNEQFF
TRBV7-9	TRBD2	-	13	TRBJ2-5	TGTGCCAGCAGCTTGGGGGGGAGAGAGACCCAGTACTTC	CASSLGGRETQYF
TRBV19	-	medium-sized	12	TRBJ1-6	TGTGCCAGTAGTATCAGAAATTCACCCCTCCACTTT	CASSIRNSPLHF
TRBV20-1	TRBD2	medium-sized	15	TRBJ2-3	TGCAGTGCCCCCCGCCCTAGCGGGAGGACAGATACGCAGTATTTT	CSAPRPSGRTDTQYF
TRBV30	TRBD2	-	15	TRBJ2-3	TGTGCCTGGAGCCGAGCGGGAGGCAGGGCAGATACGCAGTATTTT	CAWSRAGGRADTQYF
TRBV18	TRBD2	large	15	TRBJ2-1	TGTGCCAGCTCACCGATGACTAGCGGAGACAATGAGCAGTTCTTC	CASSPMTSGDNEQFF
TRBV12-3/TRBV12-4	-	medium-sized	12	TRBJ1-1	TGTGCCAGCAGTTTTGTGGACACTGAAGCTTTCTTT	CASSFVDTEAFF
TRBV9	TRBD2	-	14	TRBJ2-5	TGTGCCAGCAGCCCCACCGGGGGGCAAGAGACCCAGTACTTC	CASSPTGGQETQYF
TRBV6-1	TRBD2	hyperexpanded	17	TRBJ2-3	TGTGCCAGCAGTCTCCGAAGCGGGAGCTATCTCACAGATACGCAGTATTTT	CASSLRSGSYLTDTQYF
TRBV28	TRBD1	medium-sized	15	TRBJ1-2	TGTGCCAGCAGCTTGGGGACAGGGTTGGACTATGGCTACACCTTC	CASSLGTGLDYGYTF
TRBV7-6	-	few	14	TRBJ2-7	TGTGCCAGCAGCTTCCAGACGGGGCCCTACGAGCAGTACTTC	CASSFQTGPYEQYF
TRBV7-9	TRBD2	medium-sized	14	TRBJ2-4	TGTGCCAGCAGCTTAAGCGGGGGCGGAAACATTCAGTACTTC	CASSLSGGGNIQYF
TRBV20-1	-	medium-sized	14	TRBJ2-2	TGCAGTGCACCGAACGCTGCTGGGGCCGGGGAGCTGTTTTTT	CSAPNAAGAGELFF
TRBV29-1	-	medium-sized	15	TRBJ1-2	TGCAGCGTTGATACCTGGGACGACTTAGCCTATGGCTACACCTTC	CSVDTWDDLAYGYTF
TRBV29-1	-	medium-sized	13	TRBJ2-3	TGCAGCGGGAATTCAGGGGACACAGATACGCAGTATTTT	CSGNSGDTDTQYF
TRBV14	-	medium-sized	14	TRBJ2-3	TGTGCCAGCAGCCAGAAGATTAGCACAGATACGCAGTATTTT	CASSQKISTDTQYF
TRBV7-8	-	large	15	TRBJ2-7	TGTGCCAGCAGCCCTCTGGCGGGAAGCTCCTACGAGCAGTACTTC	CASSPLAGSSYEQYF